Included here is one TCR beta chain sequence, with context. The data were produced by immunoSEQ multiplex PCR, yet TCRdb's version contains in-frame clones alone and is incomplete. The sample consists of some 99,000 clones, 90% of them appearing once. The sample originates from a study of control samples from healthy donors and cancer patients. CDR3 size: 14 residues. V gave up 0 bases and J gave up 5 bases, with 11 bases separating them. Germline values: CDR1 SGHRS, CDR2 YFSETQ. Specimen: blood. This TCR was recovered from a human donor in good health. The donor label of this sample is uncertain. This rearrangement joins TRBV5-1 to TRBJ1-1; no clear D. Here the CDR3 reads CASSLASGMTEAFF. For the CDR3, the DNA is TGCGCCAGCAGCTTGGCCTCGGGGATGACTGAAGCTTTCTTT.